This T cell receptor (beta chain) comes out of a study of blood T cell repertoires in COVID-19. On the study more broadly: The origin of the acute and convalescent COVID-19 samples was the United States, Italy and Spain. The analysed material was cDNA or gDNA that came from T cells, B-cell-depleted T cells, or PBMCs.

Germline CDR1 reads MDHEN; CDR2 reads SYDVKM. The V end lost 6 bases, the J end lost 7 bases, and 10 bases lay between the germline ends. This CDR3 is built from 13 residues. Authors' methods: Estimation of nucleated cell counts relied on the amplification of reference gene primers. Some clones are missing from TCRdb's copy, which holds only in-frame ones; the method was immunoSEQ multiplex PCR. The V and J calls and the clone size are those of that table, but D and trimming were determined from the DNA. The sample has over 150,000 clones; roughly 83% are singletons. The clonotype was recovered from a woman aged 55-69 years with acute or convalescent COVID-19. V is TRBV28 and J is TRBJ1-6; the D gene is possibly TRBD1 (6 bases). Sequenced input: peripheral blood. The CDR3 region has the DNA TGTGCCAGCAGCCTCAGGGGAAATTCACCCCTCCACTTT. This sequence encodes CASSLRGNSPLHF. Looking up the rest from reference TRBV28 and TRBJ1-6 gives the full variable domain: DVKVTQSSRYLVKRTGEKVFLECVQDMDHENMFWYRQDPGLGLRLIYFSYDVKMKEKGDIPEGYSVSREKKERFSLILESASTNQTSMYLCASSLRGNSPLHFGNGTRLTVT.